The 27 T cell receptor beta chains below were found in one sample sequenced in a study of T-cell memory formation after mild COVID-19 (dated by TCRdb to the early 2020s). The receptor library was made with 5' RACE. Data came from an Illumina NovaSeq 6000. Clones were called with MiXCR by TCRdb after fastp trimmed the public reads at Q25, and only in-frame beta chains were retained. CDR3 protein duplicates are merged, each entry listing the most common genes and DNA. For this sample the table gives some 160,000 distinct CDR3 sequences, of which 10% to 15% were detected only once. The biggest ten clones account for approximately 3.4% of the sample. The sample taken for sequencing was PBMCs or a T cell subset sorted from them (not recorded which). The receptors derive from a man aged 18 to 35 who had mild COVID-19 (a few samples of this study predate the infection). The sample titles of this study are shuffled in the database, so cell type and time point are left out; the donor was told from shared clones.

This clonotype was detected ten times or more. In DNA form, the CDR3 reads TGTGCCAGCAGCCCGGAGGCCGGGGCTGAAGCTTTCTTT. Its protein product is CASSPEAGAEAFF. The J gene is TRBJ1-1, the V gene TRBV7-2; D not resolved. Trimming pared 5 bases from V and 6 bases from J, leaving 13 bases between. The CDR3 loop spans 13 amino acids. Germline lookup yields CDR1 SGHTA and CDR2 FQGNSA. Supplemented by reference TRBV7-2 and TRBJ1-1, the full variable domain reads GAGVSQSPSNKVTEKGKDVELRCDPISGHTALYWYRQSLGQGLEFLIYFQGNSAPDKSGLPSDRFSAERTGGSVSTLTIQRTQQEDSAVYLCASSPEAGAEAFFGQGTRLTVV.

This clonotype was seen more than once but under ten times. J is TRBJ2-7 and V is TRBV6-2 or TRBV6-3, with 7 bases identical to TRBD2. CDR3 length: 14 amino acids. Germline V gene lookup returns CDR1 MNHEY and CDR2 SVGEGT. V lost 5 bases, J lost 3 bases, and 7 bases stayed unmatched. CDR3 loop: CASSNGGIRYEQYV. The CDR3 coding sequence is TGTGCCAGCAGTAACGGGGGGATCCGCTACGAGCAGTACGTC.

The gene calls are TRBV5-6 and TRBJ2-7; D is undetermined. This CDR3 comprises 14 residues. Trimming shortened V by 0 bases and J by 3 bases, and 10 bases separated the two germline ends. Germline V gene sequence: CDR1 SGHDT, CDR2 YYEEEE. The DNA for the CDR3 is TGTGCCAGCAGCTTGGCTGGGAAGGACTACGAGCAGTACTTC. Translation: CASSLAGKDYEQYF.

This clonotype was found a few times. CDR3 nucleotide sequence: TGCGCCAGCAGTGCAGGGGAACCAAACATTCAGTACTTC. Its protein is CASSAGEPNIQYF. The chain is built from TRBV10-1 and TRBJ2-4, with a possible D match to TRBD1 (6 bases). V lost 4 bases, J lost 6 bases, and 10 bases lay in between. CDR1 and CDR2 from the germline V gene are WNHNN and SYGVQD (reference sequence). CDR3 size: 13 residues.

V and J are TRBV5-1 and TRBJ2-1; tentative D call: TRBD2 (7 bases). Looked up from germline, CDR1 is SGHRS and CDR2 is YFSETQ. This CDR3 is 15 amino acids long. The V gene lost 5 bases and the J gene lost 3 bases, with 15 bases spanning the gap. The CDR3 DNA follows: TGCGCCAGCAGATGGGGAGGGGGAGGCTACAATGAGCAGTTCTTC. This sequence encodes CASRWGGGGYNEQFF.

This sequence joins TRBV10-2 and TRBJ2-4; 9 nucleotides line up with TRBD1. The V segment lost 0 bases and the J segment 8 bases; nucleotides outside the gene matches: 20. This CDR3 region has 20 residues. In germline, CDR1 is WSHSY, CDR2 SAAADI. The CDR3 spells CASSESIWDRTGEKGHIQYF. The CDR3 DNA sequence: TGCGCCAGCAGTGAGTCGATTTGGGACCGGACAGGGGAGAAGGGACACATTCAGTACTTC.

This clonotype was counted between two and nine times. The rearrangement links TRBV5-1 to TRBJ1-1; no definite D call. This CDR3 contains 13 residues. Germline assignment: CDR1 SGHRS and CDR2 YFSETQ. Trimming left V 4 bases short and J 1 base short, with 8 bases between. The CDR3 region is CASSAAENTEAFF. The CDR3 DNA sequence: TGCGCCAGCAGCGCGGCGGAGAACACTGAAGCTTTCTTT. Using reference TRBV5-1 and TRBJ1-1 for the parts outside the CDR3, the full variable domain is KAGVTQTPRYLIKTRGQQVTLSCSPISGHRSVSWYQQTPGQGLQFLFEYFSETQRNKGNFPGRFSGRQFSNSRSEMNVSTLELGDSALYLCASSAAENTEAFFGQGTRLTVV.

The V gene is TRBV23-1, the J gene TRBJ1-1; 10 bases are shared with TRBD1. TRBV23-1 is placed among ORFs of uncertain function. Unmatched junction bases numbered 9, after V lost 7 bases and J lost 7 bases. The CDR3 has 14 amino acids. Here the CDR3 DNA reads TGCGCCAGCATCTCCGGGACAGGGGACTTTGAAGCTTTCTTT. Its protein product is CASISGTGDFEAFF.

This clonotype was counted a few times. This sequence joins TRBV6-1 and TRBJ1-5; weak D call: TRBD1 (6 bases). Trimming pared 7 bases from V and 0 bases from J, leaving 13 bases between. This CDR3 comprises 15 residues. Germline-derived CDR1 and CDR2 are MNHNS and SASEGT. CDR3 in amino acids: CASTKTGGSNQPQHF. In DNA form, the CDR3 reads TGTGCCAGCACCAAGACAGGTGGTAGCAATCAGCCCCAGCATTTT.

This chain links TRBV20-1 with TRBJ1-5, with TRBD1 matching over 9 bases. The germline gives CDR1 DFQATT, CDR2 SNEGSKA (reference sequence). Trimming took 7 bases from V and 6 from J; bases not matched to a gene: 7. The CDR3 is 13 amino acids. The CDR3 sequence: CSGRDRVFQPQHF. The CDR3 DNA is TGCAGTGGTCGGGACAGGGTATTTCAGCCCCAGCATTTT.

The rearrangement links TRBV9 to TRBJ2-5; D not resolved. Deletions cut 0 bases from V and 7 bases from J, with 16 bases between. The V gene's germline CDR1 is SGDLS and CDR2 YYNGEE. The CDR3 consists of 15 residues. CDR3 region: CASSVGVASELTQYF. In DNA form, the CDR3 reads TGTGCCAGCAGCGTAGGGGTAGCCTCCGAATTGACCCAGTACTTC.

This clonotype showed up just a few times. Its ends do not fully match the called genes, so a read error is possible. The chain couples TRBV5-1 to TRBJ2-5; 10 positions agree with TRBD1. The CDR3 is 14 amino acids. From germline, CDR1 is SGHRS and CDR2 YFSETQ. In DNA, the CDR3 is TGTGCCAGCAGCTCCGGACAGGGGGAAGAGACCCAGTACTTC. Amino acid sequence: CASSSGQGEETQYF.

This clonotype appeared many times. The chain links TRBV4-1 to TRBJ1-6, with D perhaps TRBD1 (5 bases). CDR1 and CDR2 from the germline V gene are MGHRA and YSYEKL. The CDR3 has 18 amino acids. V lost 4 bases and J lost 3, with 19 bases in between. The CDR3 nucleotides are TGCGCCAGCAGCCCGAGGGACGGCCGCCAAGTCTATAATTCACCCCTCCACTTT. It yields the protein CASSPRDGRQVYNSPLHF.

This clonotype showed up just a few times. The gene calls are TRBV11-3 and TRBJ2-7, with D perhaps matching TRBD1 (5 bases). The V end was cut by 3 bases, the J end by 3 bases, with 12 bases between. Germline V lookup: CDR1 SGHNT, CDR2 YENEEA. The CDR3 length is 14 residues. For the CDR3, the DNA is TGTGCCAGCAGCTTCGGCCAGGGTGTCTACGAGCAGTACTTC. Translation gives CASSFGQGVYEQYF.

The CDR3 here is CASSIGTANYGYTF. The CDR3 coding sequence is TGTGCCAGCAGTATAGGGACCGCCAACTATGGCTACACCTTC. The V gene is TRBV6-6, the J gene TRBJ1-2, with TRBD1 as a possible D gene (5 bases). CDR3 length equals 14 residues. Germline CDR1 MNHNY, CDR2 SVGAGI (reference sequence). With 5 bases removed from V and 2 bases from J, the gap between germline ends came to 12 bases.

The J gene is TRBJ1-2, the V gene TRBV27; 9 nucleotides match TRBD1. Germline values: CDR1 MNHEY, CDR2 SMNVEV (reference sequence). This CDR3 is built from 17 residues. Germline trimming cut 5 bases from V and 6 bases from J; bases unmatched to any gene: 16. The chain's CDR3 is CASSPLTTGGQFDGYTF. The CDR3 nucleotides read TGTGCCAGCAGTCCGTTAACCACAGGGGGCCAATTCGATGGCTACACCTTC.

This clonotype has just a few counts. This rearrangement joins TRBV23-1 to TRBJ2-7; possibly TRBD1 for D (6 bases). TRBV23-1 is an open reading frame whose function is uncertain. Trimming took 4 bases from V and 3 from J, leaving 10 bases between them. There are 13 residues in the CDR3. CDR3 DNA: TGCGCCAGCAGTCCGGGACATTACTACGAGCAGTACTTC. Translation gives CASSPGHYYEQYF.

This clonotype has a count of ten or more. The V call is TRBV12-3 or TRBV12-4, the J call TRBJ1-5; no firm D call. The CDR3 sequence is 12 residues long. V was trimmed by 3 bases and J by 1 base, leaving 1 base between them. DNA for the CDR3: TGTGCCAGCAGTTTCAGCAATCAGCCCCAGCATTTT. Encoded protein: CASSFSNQPQHF.

This clonotype was detected a few times. The genes are TRBV7-9 and TRBJ2-7; D is possibly TRBD1 (6 bases). The CDR3 sequence is 14 residues long. Germline V CDR1 and CDR2: SEHNR, FQNEAQ (reference sequence). Trimming took 5 bases from V and 1 from J, leaving 12 bases between them. This chain's CDR3 is CASSTTQGSYEQYV. In nucleotides, the CDR3 is TGTGCCAGCAGCACCACACAGGGTTCCTACGAGCAGTACGTC.

This clonotype has only a few counts. This CDR3 reads CASSLTSGAQETQYF. DNA of the CDR3: TGTGCCAGCAGTCTGACTAGCGGGGCTCAAGAGACCCAGTACTTC. The V call is TRBV4-2, the J call TRBJ2-5, with 11 bases fitting TRBD2. V shed 6 bases, J shed 2 bases, and the junction held 5 bases outside the gene matches. Germline values: CDR1 LGHNA, CDR2 YNFKEQ. There are 15 residues in the CDR3.

This clonotype was seen more than once but under ten times. The rearrangement uses TRBV7-9 and TRBJ1-1; the D is unclear. Trimming left V 2 bases short and J 1 base short, with 8 bases between. The CDR3 loop spans 14 amino acids. CDR1 is SEHNR, CDR2 FQNEAQ, per germline (reference sequence). CDR3: CASSLRQTNTEAFF. The DNA of the CDR3 is TGTGCCAGCAGCTTACGGCAGACGAACACTGAAGCTTTCTTT.

This clonotype has more than one count but fewer than ten. The V call is TRBV10-3, the J call TRBJ1-5, with TRBD1 as a possible D gene (6 bases). The CDR3 length is 16 residues. Germline V CDR1 and CDR2: ENHRY, SYGVKD. V lost 2 bases, J lost 4 bases, and 15 bases lay in between. This CDR3 reads CAISENRGGGNQPQHF. The CDR3 DNA follows: TGTGCCATCAGTGAGAATCGTGGGGGCGGAAATCAGCCCCAGCATTTT.

This clonotype has a handful of counts. The J gene is TRBJ2-7, the V gene TRBV7-6; TRBD2 matches 8 bases. The germline V gene has CDR1 SGHVS and CDR2 FNYEAQ. The V and J ends lost 2 bases and 2 bases, in that order; junction bases with no gene match: 8. This CDR3 contains 16 residues. CDR3: CASSLKAGELTYEQYV. The CDR3 DNA sequence: TGTGCCAGCAGCTTAAAAGCGGGGGAACTCACCTACGAGCAGTACGTC.

The genes are TRBV7-2 and TRBJ2-7; D may be TRBD1 or TRBD2 (5 bases each). The germline V and J ends were trimmed by 5 bases and 6 bases, with 8 bases remaining between them. This CDR3 is built from 11 residues. Germline V gene lookup returns CDR1 SGHTA and CDR2 FQGNSA. The CDR3 sequence: CASSRGGEQYF. The CDR3 DNA reads TGTGCCAGCAGCCGGGGCGGCGAGCAGTACTTC.

The sample holds many counts of this clonotype. V is TRBV7-9 and J is TRBJ1-1; D unresolved. CDR1 is SEHNR and CDR2 is FQNEAQ in the germline V gene (reference sequence). The CDR3 contains 14 residues. The germline V and J ends were trimmed by 5 bases and 1 base, with 11 bases remaining between them. This CDR3 reads CASSRLGQNTEAFF. The DNA of the CDR3 is TGTGCCAGCAGCCGACTCGGCCAGAACACTGAAGCTTTCTTT.

The table lists this clonotype with a count of one. CDR3 sequence: CASSGGAKAFF. CDR3 bases: TGTGCCAGCAGCGGCGGGGCTAAAGCTTTCTTT. J is TRBJ1-1 and V is TRBV7-3; TRBD1 is a possible D gene (5 bases). CDR3 length: 11 amino acids. With 5 bases removed from V and 9 bases from J, the gap between germline ends came to 10 bases. Germline assignment: CDR1 SGHTA and CDR2 FQGTGA.

The genes are TRBV7-9 and TRBJ1-1; D unclear. V lost 5 bases to trimming and J lost 1 base, with 11 bases between them. In germline, CDR1 is SEHNR, CDR2 FQNEAQ (reference sequence). This CDR3 has 14 residues. The CDR3 DNA reads TGTGCCAGCAGCCTCCAAGTGGGGAACACTGAAGCTTTCTTT. This gives the protein CASSLQVGNTEAFF.